This is a list of T cell receptor beta chains from one sample in a study of CD8+ T cells in alopecia areata. Sequencing was performed with immunoSEQ multiplex PCR; in TCRdb, only in-frame clones are kept and a portion is missing. The table records 150,000 to 200,000 clones, less than 65% of them present only once. Sample: CD4+ T cells sorted from blood, taken at week 24, from a patient treated with tofacitinib. The receptors here all came from a human donor with alopecia areata. Each CDR3 is given with its conserved first and last residue. The order of the fields is D gene, V gene, J gene, clone size, CDR3 DNA, CDR3 protein. A D gene is named only where the DNA matches it firmly. A clone size is listed for some rows: how often the clone was seen (once, few, many), or a class if it is expanded.

.	TRBV29-1	TRBJ2-5	.	TGCAGCGTGGATACGACAGTGAAAGAGACCCAGTACTTC	CSVDTTVKETQYF
TRBD1	TRBV4-2	TRBJ1-1	few	TGTGCCAGCAGCCAGACACAGGGGATGAACACTGAAGCTTTCTTT	CASSQTQGMNTEAFF
.	TRBV14	TRBJ1-5	.	TGTGCCAGCAGCCAAGATGGGGGCAATCAGCCCCAGCATTTT	CASSQDGGNQPQHF
.	TRBV5-1	TRBJ2-1	.	TGCGCCAGCAGCCCCGGTACTCAAGACAATGAGCAGTTCTTC	CASSPGTQDNEQFF
.	TRBV4-3	TRBJ2-7	.	TGCGCCAGCAGCCAATGCGAGGTTCCCTACGAGCAGTACTTC	CASSQCEVPYEQYF
.	TRBV7-2	TRBJ2-7	.	TGTGCCAGCAGCTTAGACCGCGGGGGCTTCTACGAGCAGTACTTC	CASSLDRGGFYEQYF
.	TRBV29-1	TRBJ2-7	.	TGCAGCGTTGGCGGCGGCGAGCAGTACTTC	CSVGGGEQYF
.	TRBV18	TRBJ2-1	once	TGTGCCAGCTCCCTCGGTGGGGGCTCCTACAATGAGCAGTTCTTC	CASSLGGGSYNEQFF
.	TRBV7-2	TRBJ1-2	.	TGTGCCAGCAGCTTAAGGGGCTATGGCTACACCTTC	CASSLRGYGYTF
.	TRBV7-2	TRBJ1-2	few	TGTGCCAGCAGCTTAGACAACAGGCCTAACTATGGCTACACCTTC	CASSLDNRPNYGYTF
.	TRBV30	TRBJ1-2	.	TGTGCCTGGGTACCCCCGGGACCTTCTAACTATGGCTACACCTTC	CAWVPPGPSNYGYTF
.	TRBV19	TRBJ1-6	.	TGTGCCAGTGGTTCACCCCTCCACTTT	CASGSPLHF
.	TRBV5-6	TRBJ1-4	.	TGTGCCAGCAGCTTCGCCAGGTCCGGAAAACTGTTTTTT	CASSFARSGKLFF
.	TRBV5-6	TRBJ2-3	.	TGTGCCGGCTCTCCAGGGACCACAGATACGCAGTATTTT	CAGSPGTTDTQYF
.	TRBV7-2	TRBJ1-6	.	TGTGCCAGCAGCCCGCCTACAGGACCCCTCCACTTT	CASSPPTGPLHF
.	TRBV7-8	TRBJ1-2	.	TGTGCCAGCAGCCCAGATTTCACTATGAGTGGCTACACCTTC	CASSPDFTMSGYTF
.	TRBV27	TRBJ1-5	few	TGTGCCAGCAGTTTTCAGGGTCGAAATCAGCCCCAGCATTTT	CASSFQGRNQPQHF
.	TRBV5-1	TRBJ2-1	.	TGCGCCAGCAGCTTGGCCGGACGGGGGACTTCTGTGGATGAGCAGTTCTTC	CASSLAGRGTSVDEQFF
.	TRBV29-1	TRBJ1-1	few	TGCAGCGTTGAGGTAAACACGAACACTGAAGCTTTCTTT	CSVEVNTNTEAFF
.	TRBV19	TRBJ2-1	.	TGTGCCAGTAGTATAAGAGGGGGTGAGAGCTCCTACAATGAGCAGTTCTTC	CASSIRGGESSYNEQFF
TRBD1	TRBV6-5	TRBJ2-5	.	TGTGCCAGCAGTTCCCTCGGGACAGGTTTAGGAGAGACCCAGTACTTC	CASSSLGTGLGETQYF
.	TRBV21-1	TRBJ1-5	few	TGTGCCAGCAGCAAACGCGGCAGTCAAAGTCAAGATCAGCCCCAGCATTTT	CASSKRGSQSQDQPQHF
.	TRBV5-5	TRBJ2-3	few	TGTGCCAGCAGCTTGGGGCAGAGTATCACAGATACGCAGTATTTT	CASSLGQSITDTQYF
.	TRBV20-1	TRBJ2-5	.	TGCAGTGCTGGACAAGAAGAGACCCAGTACTTC	CSAGQEETQYF
.	TRBV10-2	TRBJ2-5	once	TGCGCCAGCGATCAGGGGTCGGGGACCCAGTACTTC	CASDQGSGTQYF
TRBD2	TRBV6-4	TRBJ2-3	.	TGTGCCAGCAGTGACTCGAGCGGGGGGGCCTCAGATACGCAGTATTTT	CASSDSSGGASDTQYF
.	TRBV30	TRBJ2-2	.	TGTGCCTGGAGCATGGTGGCCGGGGAGCTGTTTTTT	CAWSMVAGELFF
.	TRBV5-6	TRBJ1-5	.	TGTGCCAGCAGCTTGGAGCGGGGAGGTCAGCCCCAGCATTTT	CASSLERGGQPQHF
TRBD1	TRBV5-6	TRBJ2-2	.	TGTGCCAGCAAACTACAGGGGGCGCCCGGGGAGCTGTTTTTT	CASKLQGAPGELFF
.	TRBV7-6	TRBJ2-5	.	TGTGCCAGCAGCTTAGAGCCGGGGGTAGAGACCCAGTACTTC	CASSLEPGVETQYF
.	TRBV29-1	TRBJ1-2	.	TGCAGCGTGGGAGATACAGGAAATGGCTACACCTTC	CSVGDTGNGYTF
.	TRBV29-1	TRBJ1-1	.	TGCAGCGTTGAAGAGGGGAACACTGAAGCTTTCTTT	CSVEEGNTEAFF
.	TRBV7-8	TRBJ1-6	.	TGTGCCAGCAGCTTCCAGGGTCCGTCACCCCTCCACTTT	CASSFQGPSPLHF
.	TRBV29-1	TRBJ1-2	.	TGCAGCGTTTTCGTCCGGAGTGTCGGCTACACCTTC	CSVFVRSVGYTF
TRBD1	TRBV29-1	TRBJ2-7	once	TGCAGCTTCGCTTTAGGGACAGGGGGTTTGGACGAGCAGTACTTC	CSFALGTGGLDEQYF
.	TRBV7-8	TRBJ1-4	few	TGTGCCAGCAGCTTGGGACGGCCAAATGAAAAACTGTTTTTT	CASSLGRPNEKLFF
.	TRBV6-5	TRBJ1-1	.	TGTGCCAGCAGTTACGGGAACAGGAACACTGAAGCTTTCTTT	CASSYGNRNTEAFF
.	TRBV29-1	TRBJ2-7	.	TGCAGCGTGACATGGGGCTACGAGCAGTACTTC	CSVTWGYEQYF
TRBD2	TRBV6-6	TRBJ2-5	.	TGTGCCAGCACCCCCCTAGCGGGGATATCGGAGACCCAGTACTTC	CASTPLAGISETQYF
.	TRBV30	TRBJ1-5	.	TGTGCCTGGAGTGTTGGGGGTTCAGGTCAGCCCCAGCATTTT	CAWSVGGSGQPQHF
TRBD1	TRBV7-2	TRBJ2-3	.	TGTGCCAGCAGCTATACCGGGACAGGCACAGATACGCAGTATTTT	CASSYTGTGTDTQYF
TRBD2	TRBV5-1	TRBJ2-7	.	TGCGCCAGCAGCTTGGGCGGGGGTGCAGACTACGAGCAGTACTTC	CASSLGGGADYEQYF
.	TRBV2	TRBJ2-1	.	TGTGCCAGCAGTAACAGTTTACCCTACAATGAGCAGTTCTTC	CASSNSLPYNEQFF
TRBD1	TRBV5-6	TRBJ1-1	.	TGTGCCAGCAGCTTGGGGACAGGGCGGGTGGCTGAAGCTTTCTTT	CASSLGTGRVAEAFF